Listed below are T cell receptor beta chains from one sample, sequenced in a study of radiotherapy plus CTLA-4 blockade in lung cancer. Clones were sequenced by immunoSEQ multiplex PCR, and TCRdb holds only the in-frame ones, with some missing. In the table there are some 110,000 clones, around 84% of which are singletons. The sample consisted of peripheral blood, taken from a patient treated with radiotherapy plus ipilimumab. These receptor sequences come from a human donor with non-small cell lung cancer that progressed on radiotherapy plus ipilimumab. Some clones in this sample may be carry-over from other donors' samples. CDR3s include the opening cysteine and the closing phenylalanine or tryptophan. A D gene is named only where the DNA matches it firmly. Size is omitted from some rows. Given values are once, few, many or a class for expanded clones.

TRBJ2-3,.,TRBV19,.,CASSNWGDTDTQYF,TGTGCCAGTAGCAACTGGGGGGATACAGATACGCAGTATTTT
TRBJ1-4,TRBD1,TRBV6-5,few,CASSVSGQGNEKLFF,TGTGCCAGCAGTGTCTCGGGACAGGGGAATGAAAAACTGTTTTTT
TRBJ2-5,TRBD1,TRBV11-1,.,CASSFGDRGIQETQYF,TGTGCCAGCAGCTTCGGGGACAGGGGAATCCAAGAGACCCAGTACTTC
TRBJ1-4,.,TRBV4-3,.,CASSQATYRSNEKLFF,TGCGCCAGCAGCCAAGCGACATATAGATCTAATGAAAAACTGTTTTTT
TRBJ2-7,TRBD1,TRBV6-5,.,CASSLRDSPIYEQYF,TGTGCCAGCAGTCTCCGGGACAGCCCAATCTACGAGCAGTACTTC
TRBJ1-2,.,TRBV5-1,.,CASSLPTGNYGYTF,TGCGCCAGCAGCTTGCCCACGGGTAACTATGGCTACACCTTC
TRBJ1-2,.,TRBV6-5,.,CASGRPNYGYTF,TGTGCCAGCGGTAGACCTAACTATGGCTACACCTTC
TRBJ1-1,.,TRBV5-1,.,CASSQRRASGKAPEAFF,TGCGCCAGCAGCCAGAGAAGGGCCTCAGGGAAAGCCCCCGAAGCTTTCTTT
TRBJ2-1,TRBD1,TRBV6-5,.,CASSSTGAEQFF,TGTGCCAGCAGTTCGACAGGGGCTGAGCAGTTCTTC
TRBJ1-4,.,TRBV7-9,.,CASSFETGTEKLFF,TGTGCCAGCAGCTTCGAAACAGGGACTGAAAAACTGTTTTTT
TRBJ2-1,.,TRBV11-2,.,CASSLIPTSYNEQFF,TGTGCCAGCAGCCTAATCCCCACCTCCTACAATGAGCAGTTCTTC
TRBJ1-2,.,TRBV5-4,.,CASSLRHQNYGYTF,TGTGCCAGCAGCTTGAGACACCAAAACTATGGCTACACCTTC
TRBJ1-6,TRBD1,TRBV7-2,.,CASSPNRGSPLHF,TGTGCCAGCAGTCCGAACAGGGGTTCACCCCTCCACTTT
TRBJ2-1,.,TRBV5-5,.,CASSWTDTSSYNEQFF,TGTGCCAGCAGCTGGACTGACACCAGCTCCTACAATGAGCAGTTCTTC
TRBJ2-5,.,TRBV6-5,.,CASSLRETQYF,TGTGCCAGCAGTCTCAGGGAGACCCAGTACTTC
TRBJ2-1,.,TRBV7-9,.,CASSEETDYNEQFF,TGTGCCAGCAGCGAAGAGACAGACTACAATGAGCAGTTCTTC
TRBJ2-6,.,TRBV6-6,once,CASRRDGVGANVLTF,TGTGCCAGCAGACGTGACGGGGTAGGGGCCAACGTCCTGACTTTC
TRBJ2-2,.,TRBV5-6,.,CASSLDPRRTGELFF,TGTGCCAGCAGCTTAGACCCCCGCCGCACCGGGGAGCTGTTTTTT
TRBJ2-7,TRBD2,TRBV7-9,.,CASSPGRGNLYEQYF,TGTGCCAGCAGCCCCGGGAGGGGGAATCTCTACGAGCAGTACTTC
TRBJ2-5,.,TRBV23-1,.,CASSQSDEQLCVTQYF,TGCGCCAGCAGTCAATCGGACGAACAGCTCTGCGTGACCCAGTACTTC
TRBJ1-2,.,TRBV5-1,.,CASSLKTGPLGGYTF,TGCGCCAGCAGCCTGAAAACAGGGCCGCTCGGTGGCTACACCTTC
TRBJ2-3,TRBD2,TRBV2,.,CASSDPAGGTTDTQYF,TGTGCCAGCAGTGACCCAGCGGGGGGGACCACAGATACGCAGTATTTT
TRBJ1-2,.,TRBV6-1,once,CASSVELANYGYTF,TGTGCCAGCAGTGTGGAGTTAGCTAACTATGGCTACACCTTC
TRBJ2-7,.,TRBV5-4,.,CASSLRITGRSYEQYF,TGTGCCAGCAGCTTACGAATTACAGGGAGATCCTACGAGCAGTACTTC
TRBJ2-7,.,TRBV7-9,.,CASSPDVGYEQYF,TGTGCCAGCAGCCCTGACGTAGGCTACGAGCAGTACTTC
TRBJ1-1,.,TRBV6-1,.,CASRKDSIGTEAFF,TGTGCCAGCAGGAAGGATTCTATAGGCACTGAAGCTTTCTTT
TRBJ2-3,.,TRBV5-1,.,CASSLRQGTDTQYF,TGCGCCAGCAGCTTGCGGCAGGGCACAGATACGCAGTATTTT
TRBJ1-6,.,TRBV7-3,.,CASSLSWGSPLHF,TGTGCCAGCAGCTTGAGCTGGGGATCACCCCTCCACTTT
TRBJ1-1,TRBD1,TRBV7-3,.,CASSLRQGARVEAFF,TGTGCCAGCAGCTTACGACAGGGGGCAAGGGTTGAAGCTTTCTTT
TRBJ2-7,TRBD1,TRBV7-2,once,CASNSRDRGSYEQYF,TGTGCCAGCAACAGCCGGGACAGGGGCTCCTACGAGCAGTACTTC
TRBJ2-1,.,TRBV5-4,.,CASTYYNEQFF,TGTGCCAGCACTTACTACAATGAGCAGTTCTTC
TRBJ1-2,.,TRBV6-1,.,CASSYRAGYTF,TGTGCCAGCAGTTACAGGGCGGGCTACACCTTC
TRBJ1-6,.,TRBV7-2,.,CASSPVSQSSYNSPLHF,TGTGCCAGCAGCCCCGTTTCCCAGAGCTCCTATAATTCACCCCTCCACTTT
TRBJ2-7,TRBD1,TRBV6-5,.,CASSWDGQGAYEQYF,TGTGCCAGCAGTTGGGACGGACAGGGGGCGTACGAGCAGTACTTC
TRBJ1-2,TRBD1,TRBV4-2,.,CASSQAGQGFFRGYTF,TGTGCCAGCAGCCAAGCCGGACAGGGGTTTTTTCGTGGCTACACCTTC
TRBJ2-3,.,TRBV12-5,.,CASGFWTLHPTDTQYF,TGTGCTAGTGGGTTTTGGACCTTACACCCCACAGATACGCAGTATTTT
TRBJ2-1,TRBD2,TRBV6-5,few,CASSPSSGGYNEQFF,TGTGCCAGCAGCCCCTCTAGCGGGGGCTACAATGAGCAGTTCTTC
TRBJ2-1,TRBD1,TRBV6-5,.,CASRLTGGSYNEQFF,TGTGCCAGCAGACTTACAGGGGGCTCCTACAATGAGCAGTTCTTC
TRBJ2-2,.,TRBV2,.,CASKVVGTGELFF,TGTGCCAGCAAGGTGGTAGGGACCGGGGAGCTGTTTTTT
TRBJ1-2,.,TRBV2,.,CASSTPAGRAPWGYTF,TGTGCCAGCAGTACACCCGCCGGGAGGGCCCCTTGGGGCTACACCTTC
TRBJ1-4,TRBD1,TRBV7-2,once,CASSLGLRTGSKLFF,TGTGCCAGCAGCTTAGGGCTGAGGACAGGGAGCAAACTGTTTTTT
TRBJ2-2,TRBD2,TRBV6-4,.,CASSDGGANTGELFF,TGTGCCAGCAGTGACGGGGGGGCGAACACCGGGGAGCTGTTTTTT
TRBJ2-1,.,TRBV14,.,CASSRWGTLEDEQFF,TGTGCCAGCAGCCGTTGGGGGACACTGGAGGATGAGCAGTTCTTC
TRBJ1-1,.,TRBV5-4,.,CASPTLNTEAFF,TGTGCCAGCCCTACTTTGAACACTGAAGCTTTCTTT
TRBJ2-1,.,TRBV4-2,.,CASSQDASSPYNEQFF,TGTGCCAGCAGCCAAGATGCTAGCAGCCCCTACAATGAGCAGTTCTTC